The 16 T cell receptor beta chains below were found in one sample sequenced in a study of blood T cell repertoires in COVID-19. Produced via immunoSEQ multiplex PCR; TCRdb's table is partial and in-frame only. This sample has about 140,000 clones, with approximately 89% found just once. The sequenced sample consisted of peripheral blood. The receptors were sampled from a human donor in a cohort sampled during active COVID-19.

This clone has just one count. The chain employs TRBV6-6 and TRBJ1-1; tentative D call: TRBD1 (6 bases). The CDR3 has 14 amino acids. Germline V lookup: CDR1 MNHNY, CDR2 SVGAGI (reference sequence). Trimming pared 4 bases from V and 5 bases from J, leaving 14 bases between. The CDR3 nucleotides read TGTGCCAGCAGTTTGGGGGGGCAGGGGACTGAAGCTTTCTTT. The encoded protein is CASSLGGQGTEAFF.

This clone was picked up one time. V gene TRBV2 combines with J gene TRBJ2-5, with D perhaps TRBD1 (5 bases). Trimming shortened V by 8 bases and J by 3 bases, and 10 bases separated the two germline ends. The CDR3 has 12 residues. CDR1 and CDR2 (germline): SNHLY, FYNNEI. The CDR3 bases are TGTGCCAGCTTCCGACAGAAAGAGACCCAGTACTTC. Translating it yields CASFRQKETQYF.

In DNA form, the CDR3 reads TGTGCCTGGAGTGTATCGGGAAACTATGGCTACACCTTC. It codes for CAWSVSGNYGYTF. This chain connects TRBV30 to TRBJ1-2; D is ambiguous. Germline CDR1 and CDR2: GTSNPN and SVGIG (reference sequence). Between the trimmed V and J ends, which lost 0 bases and 2 bases, there was a span of 7 bases. CDR3 length: 13 amino acids.

This clone is a singleton in its sample. The genes are TRBV3-1 (or the pseudogene TRBV3-2) and TRBJ2-5; 7 bases map to TRBD2. Per germline, CDR1 LGHDT and CDR2 YNNKEL (reference sequence). Trimming took 3 bases from V and 1 from J; bases not matched to a gene: 8. The CDR3 spans 16 residues. The DNA for the CDR3 is TGTGCCAGCAGCCACCCGACTAGCTGGGGCCAAGAGACCCAGTACTTC. Encoded protein: CASSHPTSWGQETQYF.

The chain employs TRBV6-5 and TRBJ2-6, with D possibly being TRBD1 (5 bases). The ends were cut back, 2 bases at V and 1 base at J, with 6 bases in the middle. The CDR3 length is 15 residues. Germline CDR1 reads MNHEY; CDR2 reads SVGAGI. DNA of the CDR3: TGTGCCAGCAGTTACCAGGGTTCTGGGGCCAACGTCCTGACTTTC. Its translation is CASSYQGSGANVLTF.

The chain combines TRBV6-2 or TRBV6-3 with TRBJ1-1, with a possible D match to TRBD1 (5 bases). Trimming left V 6 bases short and J 3 bases short, with 11 bases between. This CDR3 comprises 13 residues. Germline loops: CDR1 MNHEY, CDR2 SVGEGT. CDR3 nucleotide sequence: TGTGCCAGCAGCACAGGTCCCTACACTGAAGCTTTCTTT. Translated: CASSTGPYTEAFF.

This chain uses TRBV10-3 with TRBJ1-5; 7 nucleotides match TRBD1. CDR3 size: 13 residues. Germline V gene data show CDR1 as ENHRY and CDR2 as SYGVKD. V lost 11 bases and J lost 2; bases outside the gene matches: 6. The CDR3: CASAGQGNQPQHF. CDR3 bases: TGTGCCTCCGCTGGACAGGGCAATCAGCCCCAGCATTTT.

This sequence joins TRBV2 and TRBJ1-2, with TRBD1 matching 7 bases. The CDR3 length is 11 residues. V shed 11 bases and J 4 bases; nucleotides not matched to a gene: 4. CDR1 is SNHLY and CDR2 is FYNNEI in the germline V gene. The CDR3 spells CARRDSYGYTF. CDR3 nucleotides: TGTGCCCGACGGGACAGCTATGGCTACACCTTC.

This chain uses TRBV5-1 with TRBJ1-2; perhaps TRBD1 as D (5 bases). In germline, CDR1 is SGHRS, CDR2 YFSETQ. The V and J ends lost 0 bases and 4 bases respectively, with 10 bases between them. The CDR3 consists of 14 residues. The CDR3 loop is CASSLGQGGYGYTF. In nucleotides, the CDR3 is TGCGCCAGCAGCTTGGGGCAGGGTGGCTATGGCTACACCTTC.

The chain has TRBV12-3 or TRBV12-4 and TRBJ1-1; weak D call: TRBD1 (5 bases). V gave up 6 bases and J gave up 4 bases, with 12 bases separating them. The CDR3 extends over 13 amino acids. As DNA, the CDR3 is TGTGCCAGCAGAGATCAGGGCGTCACTGAAGCTTTCTTT. It codes for CASRDQGVTEAFF.

The chain has TRBV4-3 and TRBJ1-3; TRBD1 is a possible D gene (6 bases). Trimming removed 0 bases from V and 1 base from J, with 19 bases in between. The CDR3 totals 19 residues. Germline V CDR1 and CDR2: LGHNA, YSLEER. The CDR3 region is CASSQDLGWGTKSGNTIYF. The DNA for the CDR3 is TGCGCCAGCAGCCAAGATTTGGGTTGGGGGACAAAGTCTGGAAACACCATATATTTT.

This chain links TRBV18 with TRBJ2-6; 8 bases are shared with TRBD1. The CDR3 is made up of 18 amino acids. V gave up 3 bases and J gave up 0 bases; unmatched junction bases: 7. Per germline, CDR1 KGHSH and CDR2 LQKENI. Here the CDR3 DNA reads TGTGCCAGCTCACCGCGGACAGGGCTTCTCTCTGGGGCCAACGTCCTGACTTTC. The encoded protein is CASSPRTGLLSGANVLTF.

Of note for this clone: This CDR3 is also generated by other DNA sequences in the sample. The chain carries TRBV29-1 and TRBJ2-3, with 8 bases fitting TRBD2. The trim removed 6 bases at V and 4 bases at J, leaving 12 bases unmatched. CDR1 is SQVTM, CDR2 ANQGSEA, per germline. This CDR3 contains 15 residues. The CDR3 coding sequence is TGCAGCGTCGGTCGGGGGGGACTGGGGGCAGATACGCAGTATTTT. As protein: CSVGRGGLGADTQYF.

This sequence joins TRBV18 and TRBJ2-1; maybe TRBD2 (6 bases). The germline V gene has CDR1 KGHSH and CDR2 LQKENI. The V end was cut by 4 bases, the J end by 8 bases, with 15 bases between. The CDR3 length is 14 residues. CDR3 protein: CASSLAGHSDEQFF. Written as DNA, the CDR3 is TGTGCCAGCTCACTCGCGGGGCACTCGGATGAGCAGTTCTTC.

The chain uses TRBV5-1 and TRBJ2-1; perhaps TRBD1 as D (6 bases). CDR3 length: 16 amino acids. Trimming cost V 0 bases and J 0 bases, with 10 bases left between them. Germline V gene sequence: CDR1 SGHRS, CDR2 YFSETQ. CDR3 DNA: TGCGCCAGCAGCTTGGTCCCAGGGGTCTCCTACAATGAGCAGTTCTTC. Translating it yields CASSLVPGVSYNEQFF.

The chain links TRBV2 to TRBJ2-5; 10 positions agree with TRBD1. After removal of 8 bases from V and 1 base from J, the junction contained 7 bases not matched to a gene. The CDR3 spans 15 residues. Germline V gene sequence: CDR1 SNHLY, CDR2 FYNNEI. The CDR3: CASGSTGGTQETQYF. The CDR3 DNA sequence: TGTGCCAGCGGCTCGACAGGGGGCACCCAAGAGACCCAGTACTTC.